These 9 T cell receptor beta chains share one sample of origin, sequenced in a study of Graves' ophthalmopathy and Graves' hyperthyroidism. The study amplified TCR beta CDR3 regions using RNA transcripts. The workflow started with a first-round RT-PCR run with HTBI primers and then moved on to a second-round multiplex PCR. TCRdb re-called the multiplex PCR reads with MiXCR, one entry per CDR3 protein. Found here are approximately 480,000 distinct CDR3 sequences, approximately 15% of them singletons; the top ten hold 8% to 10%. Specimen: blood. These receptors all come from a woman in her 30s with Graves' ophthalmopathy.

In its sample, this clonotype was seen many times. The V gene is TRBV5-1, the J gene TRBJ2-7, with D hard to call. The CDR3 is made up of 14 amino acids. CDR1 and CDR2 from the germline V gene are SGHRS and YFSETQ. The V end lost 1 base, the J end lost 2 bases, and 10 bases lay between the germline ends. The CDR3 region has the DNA TGCGCCAGCAGCTTGAAGAGTCTCACCTACGAGCAGTACTTC. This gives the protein CASSLKSLTYEQYF. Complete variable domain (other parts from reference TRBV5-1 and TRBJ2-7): KAGVTQTPRYLIKTRGQQVTLSCSPISGHRSVSWYQQTPGQGLQFLFEYFSETQRNKGNFPGRFSGRQFSNSRSEMNVSTLELGDSALYLCASSLKSLTYEQYFGPGTRLTVT.

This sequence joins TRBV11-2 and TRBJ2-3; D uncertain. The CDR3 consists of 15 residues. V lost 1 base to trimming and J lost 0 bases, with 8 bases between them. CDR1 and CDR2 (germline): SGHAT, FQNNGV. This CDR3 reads CASSLGLPSTDTQYF. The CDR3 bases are TGTGCCAGCAGCTTAGGTCTTCCTAGCACAGATACGCAGTATTTT. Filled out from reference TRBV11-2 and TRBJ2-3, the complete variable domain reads EAGVAQSPRYKIIEKRQSVAFWCNPISGHATLYWYQQILGQGPKLLIQFQNNGVVDDSQLPKDRFSAERLKGVDSTLKIQPAKLEDSAVYLCASSLGLPSTDTQYFGPGTRLTVL.

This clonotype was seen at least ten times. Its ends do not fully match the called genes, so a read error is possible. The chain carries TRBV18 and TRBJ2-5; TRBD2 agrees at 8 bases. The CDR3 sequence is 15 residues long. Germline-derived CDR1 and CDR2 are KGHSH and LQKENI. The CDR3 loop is CASSPPTPGGRPNMF. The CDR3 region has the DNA TGTGCCAGCTCACCACCAACGCCGGGCGGGAGGCCGAATATGTTC.

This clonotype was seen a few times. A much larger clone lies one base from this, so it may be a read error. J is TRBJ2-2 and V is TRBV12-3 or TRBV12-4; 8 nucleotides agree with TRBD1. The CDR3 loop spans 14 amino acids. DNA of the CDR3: TGTGCCAGCACCTCGACAGGGGTCGCCGGGGAGCTGTGTTTT. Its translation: CASTSTGVAGELCF.

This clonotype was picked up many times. The CDR3 loop reads CASSLAGKETQYF. The CDR3, as DNA: TGTGCCAGCAGCTTGGCAGGGAAAGAGACCCAGTACTTC. The genes are TRBV5-5 and TRBJ2-5, with TRBD1 as a possible D gene (5 bases). Trimming left V 0 bases short and J 3 bases short, with 6 bases between. CDR3 size: 13 residues. CDR1 SGHKS and CDR2 YYEKEE come from the germline V gene (reference sequence).

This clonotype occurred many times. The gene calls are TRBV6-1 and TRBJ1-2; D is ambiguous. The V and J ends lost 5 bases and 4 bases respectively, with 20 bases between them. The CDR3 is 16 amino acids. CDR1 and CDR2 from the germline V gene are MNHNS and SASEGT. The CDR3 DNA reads TGTGCCAGCAGTCCGGTATCCGTCGATGCCCTCTATGGCTACACCTTC. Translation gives CASSPVSVDALYGYTF.

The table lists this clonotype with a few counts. CDR3 loop: CASSDLTDTQYF. CDR3 sequence (DNA): TGTGCCAGCAGCGATCTTACAGATACGCAGTATTTT. V and J are TRBV9 and TRBJ2-3; D gene uncertain. The CDR3 totals 12 residues. Germline lookup yields CDR1 SGDLS and CDR2 YYNGEE. V was clipped by 3 bases and J by 3 bases, with 5 bases between them.

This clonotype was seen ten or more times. The CDR3 DNA sequence: TGCAGTGCTCAGGCGGGGTTTCTAGCCAAAAACATTCAGTACTTC. This encodes CSAQAGFLAKNIQYF. The gene calls are TRBV20-1 and TRBJ2-4; D perhaps matches TRBD2 (6 bases). This CDR3 comprises 15 residues. V shed 5 bases and J shed 0 bases, with 14 bases lying between them. Germline V gene data show CDR1 as DFQATT and CDR2 as SNEGSKA (reference sequence).

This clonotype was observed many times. CDR3 sequence: CASSVQTGTQNTEAFF. The CDR3 coding sequence is TGCGCCAGCAGCGTTCAAACCGGGACACAGAACACTGAAGCTTTCTTT. The chain uses TRBV5-1 and TRBJ1-1, with D possibly matching TRBD1 (6 bases). This CDR3 contains 16 residues. Germline-derived CDR1 and CDR2 are SGHRS and YFSETQ. V shed 4 bases and J shed 1 base, with 17 bases lying between them.